This T cell receptor beta chain was identified during a study of shared clonotypes between healthy human individuals. Whole-study results and caveats: Lower generation probabilities were found for non-shared clonotypes than for those shared by all four donors.

The authors loaded roughly 200 ng DNA, roughly 33,000 T cell genomes, into sorted-subset replicate PCRs. Method: immunoSEQ multiplex PCR; TCRdb's copy keeps in-frame clones and lacks some. Of about 980,000 clones detected, 60% to 85% appear once; the ten largest clones hold over 1.3%. To note about this clone: No antigen is known for it.

This receptor was taken from a man aged 18 to 29 in good health. Sequenced sample: memory CD4+ T cells sorted from blood. Documented subset: CD45RA-negative fraction.

CDR3 DNA: TGTGCCAACTCAATTCGGACTAGCGGGGGGAGGGAGCAGTACTTC. Its protein product is CANSIRTSGGREQYF. The chain links TRBV21-1 to TRBJ2-7; TRBD2 is the table's D call, not checked against the DNA. TRBV21-1 is classified as a pseudogene. CDR3 length: 15 residues.